This T cell receptor beta chain comes out of a study of blood T cell dynamics during melanoma immunotherapy. In germline, CDR1 is SGHVS, CDR2 FQNEAQ. Germline trimming cut 2 bases from V and 2 bases from J; bases unmatched to any gene: 8. The CDR3 runs 16 residues. This sample's time point: week 3, after first cycle of checkpoint inhibitor. Generated by immunoSEQ multiplex PCR, the TCRdb table keeps only in-frame clones and is missing some. Of approximately 10,000 clones in the sample, less than 90% were seen once. The source was blood, collected from a patient treated with checkpoint blockade. The receptor's source is a human donor with melanoma. The J gene is TRBJ1-1, the V gene TRBV7-8; 7 bases map to TRBD1. CDR3 nucleotide sequence: TGTGCCAGCAGCTTAAGGGAAAGGGGGCGAAACACTGAAGCTTTCTTT. This gives the protein CASSLRERGRNTEAFF.